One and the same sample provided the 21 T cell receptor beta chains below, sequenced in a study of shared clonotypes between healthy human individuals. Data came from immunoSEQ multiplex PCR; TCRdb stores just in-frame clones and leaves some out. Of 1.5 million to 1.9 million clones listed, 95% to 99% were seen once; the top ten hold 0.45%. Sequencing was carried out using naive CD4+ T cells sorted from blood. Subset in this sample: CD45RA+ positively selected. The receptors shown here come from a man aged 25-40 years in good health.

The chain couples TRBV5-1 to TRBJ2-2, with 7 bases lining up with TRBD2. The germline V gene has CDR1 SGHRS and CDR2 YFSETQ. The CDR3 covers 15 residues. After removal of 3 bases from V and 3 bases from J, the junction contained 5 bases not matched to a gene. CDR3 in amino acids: CASSSAGVDTGELFF. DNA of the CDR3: TGCGCCAGCAGCTCGGCGGGGGTGGACACCGGGGAGCTGTTTTTT.

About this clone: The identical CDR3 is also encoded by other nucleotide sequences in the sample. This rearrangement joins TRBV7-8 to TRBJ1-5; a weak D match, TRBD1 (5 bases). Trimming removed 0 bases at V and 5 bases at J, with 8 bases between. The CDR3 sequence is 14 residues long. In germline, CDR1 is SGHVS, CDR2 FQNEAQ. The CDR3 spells CASSLAGGDQPQHF. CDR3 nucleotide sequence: TGTGCCAGCAGCTTAGCCGGAGGGGATCAGCCCCAGCATTTT.

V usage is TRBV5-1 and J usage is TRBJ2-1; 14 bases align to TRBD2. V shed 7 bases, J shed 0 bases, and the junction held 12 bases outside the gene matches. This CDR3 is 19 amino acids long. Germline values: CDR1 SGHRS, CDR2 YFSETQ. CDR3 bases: TGCGCCAGCCGTCCGGGACTAGCGGGAGTTCGGAGCTCCTACAATGAGCAGTTCTTC. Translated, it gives CASRPGLAGVRSSYNEQFF.

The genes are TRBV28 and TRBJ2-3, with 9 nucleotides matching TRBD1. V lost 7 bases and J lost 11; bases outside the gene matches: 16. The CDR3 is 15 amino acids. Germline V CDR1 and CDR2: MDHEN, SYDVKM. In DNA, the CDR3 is TGTGCCAGCATCTTCCGGGACAGGGATTTCGCGGGGCAGTATTTT. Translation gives CASIFRDRDFAGQYF. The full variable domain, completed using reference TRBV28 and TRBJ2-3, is DVKVTQSSRYLVKRTGEKVFLECVQDMDHENMFWYRQDPGLGLRLIYFSYDVKMKEKGDIPEGYSVSREKKERFSLILESASTNQTSMYLCASIFRDRDFAGQYFGPGTRLTVL.

CDR3 region: CSAISVLEQFF. In DNA form, the CDR3 reads TGCAGTGCTATTAGTGTGTTAGAGCAGTTCTTC. V usage is TRBV20-1 and J usage is TRBJ2-1; D is ambiguous. Germline V gene lookup returns CDR1 DFQATT and CDR2 SNEGSKA (reference sequence). The CDR3 loop spans 11 amino acids. V was cut by 4 bases and J by 10 bases, with 11 bases left in between.

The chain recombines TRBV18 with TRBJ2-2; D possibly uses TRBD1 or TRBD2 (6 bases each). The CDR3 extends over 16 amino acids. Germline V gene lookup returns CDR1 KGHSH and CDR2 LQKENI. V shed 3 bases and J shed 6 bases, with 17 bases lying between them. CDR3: CASSPRGGKTSGELFF. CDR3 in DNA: TGTGCCAGCTCACCCCGAGGGGGGAAAACATCCGGGGAGCTGTTTTTT.

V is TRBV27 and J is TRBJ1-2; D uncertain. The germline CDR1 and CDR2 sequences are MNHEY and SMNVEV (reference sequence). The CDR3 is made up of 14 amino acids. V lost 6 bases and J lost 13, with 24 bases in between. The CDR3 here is CASSPGLGPYRCTF. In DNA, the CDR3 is TGTGCCAGCAGCCCTGGACTGGGCCCCTACAGATGCACCTTC.

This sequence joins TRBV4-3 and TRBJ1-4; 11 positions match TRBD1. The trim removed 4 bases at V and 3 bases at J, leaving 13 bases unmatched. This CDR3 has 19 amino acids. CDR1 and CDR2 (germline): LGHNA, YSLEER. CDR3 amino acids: CASSPAKGQGVAANEKLFF. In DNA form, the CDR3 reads TGCGCCAGCAGCCCGGCGAAGGGACAGGGGGTGGCAGCTAATGAAAAACTGTTTTTT.

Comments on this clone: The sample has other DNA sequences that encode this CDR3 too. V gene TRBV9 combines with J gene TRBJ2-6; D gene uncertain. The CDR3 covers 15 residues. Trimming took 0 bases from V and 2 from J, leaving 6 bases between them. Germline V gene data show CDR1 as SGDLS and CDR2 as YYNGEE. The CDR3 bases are TGTGCCAGCAGCGTAGCCGGCGCTGGGGCCAACGTCCTGACTTTC. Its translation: CASSVAGAGANVLTF.

The CDR3 spells CASSYSRQGTEAFF. DNA for the CDR3: TGTGCCAGCAGTTACTCGAGGCAGGGGACTGAAGCTTTCTTT. V usage is TRBV6-5 and J usage is TRBJ1-1; D may be TRBD1 (6 bases). Germline-derived CDR1 and CDR2 are MNHEY and SVGAGI. V lost 0 bases to trimming and J lost 5 bases, with 10 bases between them. The CDR3 extends over 14 amino acids.

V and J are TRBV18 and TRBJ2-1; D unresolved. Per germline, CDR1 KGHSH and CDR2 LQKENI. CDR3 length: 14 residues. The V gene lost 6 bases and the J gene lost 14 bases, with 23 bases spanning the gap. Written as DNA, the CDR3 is TGTGCCAGCTCCCCGCCGAGTGACCCATCCTCCGAGTTCTTC. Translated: CASSPPSDPSSEFF.

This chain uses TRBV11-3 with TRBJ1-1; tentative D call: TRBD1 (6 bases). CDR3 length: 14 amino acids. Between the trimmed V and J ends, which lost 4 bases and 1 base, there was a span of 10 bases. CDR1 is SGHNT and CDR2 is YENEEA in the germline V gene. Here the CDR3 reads CASSSLGGNTEAFF. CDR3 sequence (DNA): TGTGCCAGCAGCTCGCTAGGGGGGAACACTGAAGCTTTCTTT. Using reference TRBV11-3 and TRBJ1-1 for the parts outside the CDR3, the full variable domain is EAGVVQSPRYKIIEKKQPVAFWCNPISGHNTLYWYLQNLGQGPELLIRYENEEAVDDSQLPKDRFSAERLKGVDSTLKIQPAELGDSAVYLCASSSLGGNTEAFFGQGTRLTVV.

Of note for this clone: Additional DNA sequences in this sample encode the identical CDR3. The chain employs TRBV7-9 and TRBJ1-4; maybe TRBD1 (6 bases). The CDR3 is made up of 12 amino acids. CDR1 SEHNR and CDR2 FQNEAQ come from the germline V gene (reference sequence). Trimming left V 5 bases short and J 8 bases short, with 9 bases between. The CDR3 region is CASSPQGEKLFF. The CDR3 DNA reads TGTGCCAGCAGCCCCCAGGGGGAAAAACTGTTTTTT.

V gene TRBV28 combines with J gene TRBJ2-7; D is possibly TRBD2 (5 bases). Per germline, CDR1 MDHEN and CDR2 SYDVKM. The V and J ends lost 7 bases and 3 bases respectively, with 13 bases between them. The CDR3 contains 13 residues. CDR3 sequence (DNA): TGTGCCAGCACTCGGGGTGGGAACTACGAGCAGTACTTC. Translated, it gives CASTRGGNYEQYF.

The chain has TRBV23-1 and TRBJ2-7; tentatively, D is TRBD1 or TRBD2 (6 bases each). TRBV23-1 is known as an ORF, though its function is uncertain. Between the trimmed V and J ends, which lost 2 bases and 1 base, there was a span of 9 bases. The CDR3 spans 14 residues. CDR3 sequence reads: CASSQRGGSYEQYF. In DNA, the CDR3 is TGCGCCAGCAGTCAACGAGGGGGGTCCTACGAGCAGTACTTC.

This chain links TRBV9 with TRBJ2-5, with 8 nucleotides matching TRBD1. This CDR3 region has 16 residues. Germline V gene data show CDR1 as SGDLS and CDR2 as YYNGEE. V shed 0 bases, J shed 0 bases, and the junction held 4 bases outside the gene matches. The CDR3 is CASSVVQGGHQETQYF. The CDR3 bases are TGTGCCAGCAGCGTAGTACAGGGGGGCCACCAAGAGACCCAGTACTTC.

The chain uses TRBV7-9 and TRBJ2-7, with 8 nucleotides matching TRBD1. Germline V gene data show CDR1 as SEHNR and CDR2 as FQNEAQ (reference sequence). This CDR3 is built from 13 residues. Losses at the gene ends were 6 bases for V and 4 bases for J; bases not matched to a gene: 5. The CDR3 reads CASSWDRHYEQYF. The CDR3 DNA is TGTGCCAGCAGTTGGGACAGGCATTACGAGCAGTACTTC.

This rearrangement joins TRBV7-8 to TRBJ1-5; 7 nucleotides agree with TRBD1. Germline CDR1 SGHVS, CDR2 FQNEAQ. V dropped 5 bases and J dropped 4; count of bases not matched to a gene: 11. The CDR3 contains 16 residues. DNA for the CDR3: TGTGCCAGCAGCCATTACATGGGGACAGAAAATCAGCCCCAGCATTTT. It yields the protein CASSHYMGTENQPQHF.

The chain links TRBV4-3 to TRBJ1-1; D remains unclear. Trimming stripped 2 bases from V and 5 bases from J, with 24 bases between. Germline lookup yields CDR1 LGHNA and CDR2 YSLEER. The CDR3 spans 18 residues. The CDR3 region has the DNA TGCGCCAGCAGCCAACTGGTCAACTACGGGGATTTTGGTACTGAAGCTTTCTTT. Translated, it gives CASSQLVNYGDFGTEAFF.

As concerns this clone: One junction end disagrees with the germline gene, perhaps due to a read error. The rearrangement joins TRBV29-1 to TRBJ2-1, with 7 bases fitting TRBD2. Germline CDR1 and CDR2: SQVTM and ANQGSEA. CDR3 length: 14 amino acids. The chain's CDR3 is CSVEAGMVGNEQFF. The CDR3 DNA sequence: TGCAGCGTCGAAGCGGGGATGGTGGGTAATGAGCAGTTCTTC.

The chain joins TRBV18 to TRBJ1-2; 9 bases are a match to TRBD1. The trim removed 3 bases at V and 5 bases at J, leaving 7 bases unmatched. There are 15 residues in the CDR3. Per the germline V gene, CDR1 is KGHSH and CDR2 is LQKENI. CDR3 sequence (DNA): TGTGCCAGCTCACCGGGGCATGGACAGGGGTATGGCTACACCTTC. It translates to CASSPGHGQGYGYTF.